These 6 T cell receptor beta chains share one sample of origin, sequenced in a study of blood T cell repertoires in COVID-19. The method was immunoSEQ multiplex PCR; TCRdb's version includes in-frame clones alone and lacks a portion of them. The profile covers 25,000 to 35,000 clones, with roughly 80% appearing a single time and 7% to 8.5% taken by the ten largest. The source material was peripheral blood. The receptors come from a woman in her 70s with active or convalescent COVID-19.

This chain links TRBV4-1 with TRBJ2-7; 7 bases agree with TRBD1. V lost 3 bases to trimming and J lost 0 bases; unmatched junction nucleotides: 2. The CDR3 consists of 14 residues. Germline assignment: CDR1 MGHRA and CDR2 YSYEKL. The CDR3 loop is CASSQDRSSYEQYF. The DNA for the CDR3 is TGCGCCAGCAGCCAGGACAGGAGCTCCTACGAGCAGTACTTC.

The rearrangement uses TRBV10-3 and TRBJ2-7, with a tentative D call TRBD1 (6 bases). Germline V gene sequence: CDR1 ENHRY, CDR2 SYGVKD. The CDR3 runs to 12 residues. V lost 3 bases and J lost 5, with 8 bases in between. The CDR3 is CAISEQGNEQYF. The CDR3 nucleotides are TGTGCCATCAGTGAACAGGGAAACGAGCAGTACTTC.

The chain combines TRBV28 with TRBJ2-7; TRBD2 might be the D (5 bases). V lost 4 bases to trimming and J lost 4 bases, with 17 bases between them. CDR1 is MDHEN, CDR2 SYDVKM, per germline. The CDR3 consists of 15 residues. The DNA for the CDR3 is TGTGCCAGCAGTTCTCCAGGTTGGCGCGGGTACGAGCAGTACTTC. This translates into CASSSPGWRGYEQYF.

Notes on this clone: Within the sample, other DNA sequences also encode this same CDR3. The chain has TRBV3-1 (or the pseudogene TRBV3-2) and TRBJ1-2; D unclear. The V end was cut by 4 bases, the J end by 6 bases, with 12 bases between. The CDR3 consists of 13 residues. The germline CDR1 and CDR2 sequences are LGHDT and YNNKEL (reference sequence). This chain's CDR3 is CASSPRGFHGYTF. The CDR3 coding sequence is TGTGCCAGCAGCCCCAGAGGTTTCCATGGCTACACCTTC.

This clone was seen only a few times. The chain employs TRBV5-1 and TRBJ1-5; 9 nucleotides match TRBD1. The CDR3 loop spans 14 amino acids. Per the germline V gene, CDR1 is SGHRS and CDR2 is YFSETQ. The trim removed 5 bases at V and 4 bases at J, leaving 4 bases unmatched. CDR3 region: CASSPGQGNQPQHF. CDR3 coding DNA: TGCGCCAGCAGTCCGGGACAGGGTAATCAGCCCCAGCATTTT.

This clone has more than one count but fewer than ten. The rearrangement joins TRBV19 to TRBJ1-2, with D unclear. Trimming left V 1 base short and J 4 bases short, with 16 bases between. The CDR3 runs to 16 residues. Germline CDR1 is LNHDA and CDR2 is SQIVND (reference sequence). CDR3 bases: TGTGCCAGTAGTATAGGATCGCTGGAGGACCGCTATGGCTACACCTTC. This encodes CASSIGSLEDRYGYTF.